Below are 29 T cell receptor beta chains sequenced from a single sample in a study of shared clonotypes between healthy human individuals (dated by TCRdb to 2018 to 2020). Libraries were constructed by the immunoSEQ multiplex PCR assay. What TCRdb holds here is the immuneACCESS table cut down to in-frame rearrangements. Part of the clones is not present; checked against another copy, under half of the missing clones reflect an unresolved V gene, and the others are unexplained. For this sample the table gives about 2.3 million clones, of which approximately 90% were detected only once. Clones ranked in the top ten supply about 0.41% of the sample. Specimen: naive CD4+ T cells from PBMCs. Sample cell subset or site, as interpreted from the label and publication: CD45RA+ positively selected. Receptors originate from a man aged 18 to 29 in good health. Some clones in this sample may be carry-over from other donors' samples.

The rearrangement uses TRBV7-9 and TRBJ2-7, with 7 positions matching TRBD2. Germline V gives CDR1 SEHNR, CDR2 FQNEAQ (reference sequence). J was trimmed by 7 bases and V by 3 bases; bases with no gene match: 9. CDR3 length equals 14 residues. The CDR3 sequence is CASSLMGGEGEQYF. The CDR3 coding sequence is TGTGCCAGCAGCTTGATGGGAGGGGAGGGTGAGCAGTACTTC.

The chain's CDR3 is CASRTLNTEAFF. The CDR3, as DNA: TGTGCCAGCAGGACTTTGAACACTGAAGCTTTCTTT. V and J are TRBV2 and TRBJ1-1, with D uncertain. V lost 6 bases to trimming and J lost 0 bases, with 5 bases between them. This CDR3 spans 12 amino acids. Germline-derived CDR1 and CDR2 are SNHLY and FYNNEI. The entire variable domain, with the rest obtained from reference TRBV2 and TRBJ1-1, is as follows: EPEVTQTPSHQVTQMGQEVILRCVPISNHLYFYWYRQILGQKVEFLVSFYNNEISEKSEIFDDQFSVERPDGSNFTLKIRSTKLEDSAMYFCASRTLNTEAFFGQGTRLTVV.

This clone was seen more than once but under ten times. V and J are TRBV6-1 and TRBJ1-2; 9 positions agree with TRBD1. Trimming removed 4 bases from V and 4 bases from J; junction bases left unmatched: 4. Germline loops: CDR1 MNHNS, CDR2 SASEGT. The CDR3 is 14 amino acids. CDR3 region: CASSGPGQGYGYTF. The CDR3 nucleotides read TGTGCCAGCAGTGGCCCGGGACAGGGCTATGGCTACACCTTC.

The gene calls are TRBV5-8 and TRBJ1-1; 7 bases are shared with TRBD1. The J segment lost 3 bases and the V segment lost 1 base, leaving 9 bases of the junction unmatched. The V gene's germline CDR1 is SGHTS and CDR2 YDEGEE. The CDR3 loop spans 16 amino acids. The CDR3 region has the DNA TGTGCCAGCAGCTTGATTCGGACAGGCGGGGACACTGAAGCTTTCTTT. This codes for CASSLIRTGGDTEAFF.

On this clone: Other DNA sequences in this sample translate to the same CDR3. This chain uses TRBV5-6 with TRBJ2-6; 7 nucleotides match TRBD1. After removal of 4 bases from V and 4 bases from J, the junction contained 5 bases not matched to a gene. Germline lookup yields CDR1 SGHDT and CDR2 YYEEEE. The CDR3 is made up of 15 amino acids. CDR3 in amino acids: CASSRQGSGANVLTF. The CDR3 DNA reads as TGTGCCAGCAGCCGACAGGGATCAGGGGCCAACGTCCTGACTTTC.

On this clone: Other DNA sequences within the sample encode an identical CDR3. The chain recombines TRBV5-1 with TRBJ2-3; unclear D gene. The germline V and J ends were trimmed by 0 bases and 0 bases, with 8 bases remaining between them. Per the germline V gene, CDR1 is SGHRS and CDR2 is YFSETQ. The CDR3 has 15 residues. This CDR3 reads CASSLEGSSTDTQYF. The CDR3 DNA reads as TGCGCCAGCAGCTTGGAAGGGTCGAGCACAGATACGCAGTATTTT.

The rearrangement joins TRBV20-1 to TRBJ2-7; D perhaps matches TRBD1 (5 bases). The CDR3 contains 11 residues. V dropped 1 base and J dropped 5 bases, with 6 bases sitting between them. Germline V lookup: CDR1 DFQATT, CDR2 SNEGSKA (reference sequence). As DNA, the CDR3 is TGCAGTGCTAGAGGACAGAACGAGCAGTACTTC. Translating it yields CSARGQNEQYF.

V gene TRBV5-4 combines with J gene TRBJ2-3; no firm D call. Germline V gene lookup returns CDR1 SGHNT and CDR2 YYREEE (reference sequence). The CDR3 spans 16 residues. V was cut by 6 bases and J by 1 base, with 18 bases left in between. CDR3 DNA: TGTGCCAGCACTCCCGGCCGGAACTACGGCACAGATACGCAGTATTTT. Translating gives CASTPGRNYGTDTQYF.

The rearrangement uses TRBV7-2 and TRBJ2-7, with D tentatively TRBD1 (5 bases). The CDR3 extends over 14 amino acids. The V and J ends lost 4 bases and 0 bases respectively, with 10 bases between them. Germline V gives CDR1 SGHTA, CDR2 FQGNSA. CDR3 nucleotides: TGTGCCAGCAGCTCCAGGGATTTCTCCTACGAGCAGTACTTC. Protein sequence: CASSSRDFSYEQYF.

The chain is built from TRBV2 and TRBJ2-2; 11 bases agree with TRBD1. Germline V CDR1 and CDR2: SNHLY, FYNNEI. The CDR3 length is 14 residues. V was pared by 8 bases and J by 7 bases, with 6 bases of the junction left unmatched. The CDR3, as DNA: TGTGCCAGCTCCGGACAGGGGGCTCTCGGGGAGCTGTTTTTT. This gives the protein CASSGQGALGELFF. The entire variable domain, with the rest obtained from reference TRBV2 and TRBJ2-2, is as follows: EPEVTQTPSHQVTQMGQEVILRCVPISNHLYFYWYRQILGQKVEFLVSFYNNEISEKSEIFDDQFSVERPDGSNFTLKIRSTKLEDSAMYFCASSGQGALGELFFGEGSRLTVL.

This rearrangement joins TRBV6-5 to TRBJ1-1; D is perhaps TRBD1 (5 bases). The CDR3 has 15 residues. Trimming removed 6 bases at V and 3 bases at J, with 17 bases between. Germline V gene lookup returns CDR1 MNHEY and CDR2 SVGAGI. The CDR3, as DNA: TGTGCCAGCAGCCGCAACCGACAGACTTACACTGAAGCTTTCTTT. It yields the protein CASSRNRQTYTEAFF.

The chain's CDR3 is CASSSAGFGTDTQYF. CDR3 sequence (DNA): TGTGCCAGCAGCTCAGCGGGATTTGGCACAGATACGCAGTATTTT. The V call is TRBV5-4, the J call TRBJ2-3; TRBD2 matches at 7 bases. Germline CDR1 and CDR2: SGHNT and YYREEE (reference sequence). Trimming cost V 3 bases and J 1 base; bases outside gene matches: 5. This CDR3 has 15 amino acids. Full variable domain (outside the CDR3, taken from reference TRBV5-4 and TRBJ2-3): ETGVTQSPTHLIKTRGQQVTLRCSSQSGHNTVSWYQQALGQGPQFIFQYYREEENGRGNFPPRFSGLQFPNYSSELNVNALELDDSALYLCASSSAGFGTDTQYFGPGTRLTVL.

The V and J genes are TRBV2 and TRBJ2-1; TRBD2 matches 12 bases. The CDR3 consists of 15 residues. Germline CDR1 SNHLY, CDR2 FYNNEI. The J segment lost 7 bases and the V segment lost 8 bases, leaving 9 bases of the junction unmatched. The CDR3 here is CASCRTSGIFNEQFF. CDR3 DNA sequence: TGTGCCAGCTGCCGGACTAGCGGGATTTTTAATGAGCAGTTCTTC.

This chain joins TRBV5-8 and TRBJ2-3; TRBD2 agrees at 9 bases. V lost 6 bases to trimming and J lost 5 bases; unmatched junction nucleotides: 10. Germline V gene sequence: CDR1 SGHTS, CDR2 YDEGEE. There are 15 residues in the CDR3. The CDR3 DNA sequence: TGTGCCAGCACCGTCTGGAGCGGGAGGAGAGATACGCAGTATTTT. It is translated as CASTVWSGRRDTQYF.

The DNA of the CDR3 is TGCAGTGCTAGTTTGGGGGCCGAGCAGTACTTC. It translates to CSASLGAEQYF. The J gene is TRBJ2-7, the V gene TRBV20-1; tentative D call: TRBD1 (6 bases). Trimming shortened V by 3 bases and J by 6 bases, and 9 bases separated the two germline ends. This CDR3 region has 11 residues. The germline gives CDR1 DFQATT, CDR2 SNEGSKA (reference sequence).

Comments on this clone: Different DNA sequences within this sample yield the same CDR3. The gene calls are TRBV5-4 and TRBJ2-7, with 14 bases matching TRBD2. The CDR3 has 15 amino acids. V shed 3 bases, J shed 7 bases, and the junction held 6 bases outside the gene matches. CDR1 is SGHNT and CDR2 is YYREEE in the germline V gene (reference sequence). CDR3 amino acids: CASSSPGLAGAEQYF. In DNA, the CDR3 is TGTGCCAGCAGCTCCCCGGGACTAGCGGGAGCGGAGCAGTACTTC.

The table lists this clone with a count of one. The chain has TRBV2 and TRBJ2-1; either TRBD1 or TRBD2 may supply D (6 bases each). V lost 6 bases and J 9 bases, leaving 27 bases between the germline ends. From germline, CDR1 is SNHLY and CDR2 FYNNEI. This CDR3 is built from 17 residues. The CDR3 DNA follows: TGTGCCAGCAGGGACCTTAGATGGTCGGGGGCGGTGGCTGAGCAGTTCTTC. Protein: CASRDLRWSGAVAEQFF.

Only one count was recorded for this clone. CDR3: CASSQAERTGGRDGYTF. CDR3 in DNA: TGCGCCAGCAGCCAAGCCGAACGGACGGGGGGTCGAGATGGCTACACCTTC. This chain uses TRBV4-3 with TRBJ1-2; D is possibly TRBD1 (5 bases). From germline, CDR1 is LGHNA and CDR2 YSLEER. With 1 base removed from V and 6 bases from J, the gap between germline ends came to 21 bases. The CDR3 runs to 17 residues.

CDR3 sequence: CAISDGLAGVVYEQYF. As DNA, the CDR3 is TGTGCCATCAGTGACGGACTAGCGGGAGTTGTCTACGAGCAGTACTTC. This rearrangement joins TRBV10-3 to TRBJ2-7, with TRBD2 identical over 13 bases. Unmatched junction bases numbered 5, after V lost 3 bases and J lost 3 bases. In germline, CDR1 is ENHRY, CDR2 SYGVKD. The CDR3 has 16 residues.

The chain recombines TRBV28 with TRBJ1-4; possible D gene TRBD1, 6 bases. The V gene lost 6 bases and the J gene lost 2 bases, with 19 bases spanning the gap. The CDR3 runs 17 residues. Germline V gene lookup returns CDR1 MDHEN and CDR2 SYDVKM. CDR3 residues: CASRNQGYHATNEKLFF. The CDR3 bases are TGTGCCAGCAGGAATCAGGGGTATCATGCGACTAATGAAAAACTGTTTTTT.

On this clone: The same CDR3 is also encoded by other DNA sequences in this sample. The V call is TRBV5-6, the J call TRBJ2-7; D is ambiguous. Germline V lookup: CDR1 SGHDT, CDR2 YYEEEE. The V and J ends lost 0 bases and 0 bases respectively, with 4 bases between them. The CDR3 is 13 residues long. CDR3 DNA: TGTGCCAGCAGCTTGGTCGGCTCCTACGAGCAGTACTTC. Translating it yields CASSLVGSYEQYF.

The CDR3 sequence: CASSFSPTDTQYF. Written as DNA, the CDR3 is TGCGCCAGCAGCTTCTCCCCCACAGATACGCAGTATTTT. The genes are TRBV5-1 and TRBJ2-3; no clear D gene. V lost 2 bases and J lost 2, with 6 bases in between. The CDR3 runs 13 residues. Per germline, CDR1 SGHRS and CDR2 YFSETQ.

This clone was seen just once. This chain joins TRBV28 and TRBJ1-1; D is perhaps TRBD1 (5 bases). Germline V gives CDR1 MDHEN, CDR2 SYDVKM. The CDR3 consists of 15 residues. V lost 5 bases and J lost 3, with 16 bases in between. The CDR3 DNA reads TGTGCCAGCAGTGTCTCCCCAGGGTCGGACACTGAAGCTTTCTTT. Encoded protein: CASSVSPGSDTEAFF.

This chain's CDR3 is CSVTWDLGNEQFF. In nucleotides, the CDR3 is TGCAGCGTTACTTGGGACCTCGGCAATGAGCAGTTCTTC. The rearrangement links TRBV29-1 to TRBJ2-1; D is possibly TRBD1 or TRBD2 (5 bases each). Trimming removed 5 bases at V and 6 bases at J, with 14 bases between. The V gene's germline CDR1 is SQVTM and CDR2 ANQGSEA. The CDR3 has 13 amino acids.

CDR3 loop: CASSSRTGYGYTF. In DNA form, the CDR3 reads TGTGCCAGCAGCTCCCGGACAGGGTATGGCTACACCTTC. The chain combines TRBV7-2 with TRBJ1-2; TRBD1 matches 8 bases. Germline CDR1 and CDR2: SGHTA and FQGNSA. This CDR3 comprises 13 residues. J was trimmed by 5 bases and V by 4 bases; bases with no gene match: 3.

V gene TRBV28 combines with J gene TRBJ2-5; D is unclear. The germline CDR1 and CDR2 sequences are MDHEN and SYDVKM. V lost 6 bases, J lost 5 bases, and 13 bases lay in between. The CDR3 length is 13 residues. The CDR3 is CASRPSSSETQYF. The CDR3 DNA is TGTGCCAGCAGACCATCCTCGAGCGAGACCCAGTACTTC. The full variable domain, with the rest looked up from reference TRBV28 and TRBJ2-5, is DVKVTQSSRYLVKRTGEKVFLECVQDMDHENMFWYRQDPGLGLRLIYFSYDVKMKEKGDIPEGYSVSREKKERFSLILESASTNQTSMYLCASRPSSSETQYFGPGTRLLVL.

V usage is TRBV28 and J usage is TRBJ1-1, with D perhaps TRBD1 (5 bases). Germline CDR1 and CDR2: MDHEN and SYDVKM. The CDR3 covers 15 residues. Trimming removed 2 bases from V and 0 bases from J, with 10 bases in between. The CDR3 region has the DNA TGTGCCAGCAGTTTAGGGGGTTTTATGAACACTGAAGCTTTCTTT. Amino acid sequence: CASSLGGFMNTEAFF.

This rearrangement joins TRBV25-1 to TRBJ2-1, with D tentatively TRBD2 (6 bases). Germline values: CDR1 MGHDK, CDR2 SYGVNS. V was trimmed by 3 bases and J by 4 bases, leaving 22 bases between them. The CDR3 has 18 amino acids. The CDR3 is CASSDPGYSGPAYNEQFF. As DNA, the CDR3 is TGTGCCAGCAGTGATCCAGGGTATAGCGGCCCTGCTTACAATGAGCAGTTCTTC.

The chain couples TRBV7-3 to TRBJ2-3, with D perhaps matching TRBD2 (6 bases). V shed 3 bases and J shed 9 bases, with 13 bases lying between them. Germline lookup yields CDR1 SGHTA and CDR2 FQGTGA. CDR3 length: 13 amino acids. The DNA for the CDR3 is TGTGCCAGCAGCTTGACGGGAGAAGGAACGCAGTATTTT. Residues: CASSLTGEGTQYF.